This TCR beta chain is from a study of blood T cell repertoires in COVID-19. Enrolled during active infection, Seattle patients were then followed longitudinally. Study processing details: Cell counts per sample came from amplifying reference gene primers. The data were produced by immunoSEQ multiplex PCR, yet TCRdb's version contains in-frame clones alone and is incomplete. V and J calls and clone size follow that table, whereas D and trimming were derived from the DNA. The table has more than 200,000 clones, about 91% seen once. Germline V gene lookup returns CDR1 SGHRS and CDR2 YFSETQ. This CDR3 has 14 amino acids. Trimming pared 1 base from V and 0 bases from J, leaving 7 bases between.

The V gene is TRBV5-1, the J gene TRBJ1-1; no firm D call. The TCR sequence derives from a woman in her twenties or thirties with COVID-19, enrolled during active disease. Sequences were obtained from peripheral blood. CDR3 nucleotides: TGCGCCAGCAGCTTGAAAAACATGAACACTGAAGCTTTCTTT. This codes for CASSLKNMNTEAFF.